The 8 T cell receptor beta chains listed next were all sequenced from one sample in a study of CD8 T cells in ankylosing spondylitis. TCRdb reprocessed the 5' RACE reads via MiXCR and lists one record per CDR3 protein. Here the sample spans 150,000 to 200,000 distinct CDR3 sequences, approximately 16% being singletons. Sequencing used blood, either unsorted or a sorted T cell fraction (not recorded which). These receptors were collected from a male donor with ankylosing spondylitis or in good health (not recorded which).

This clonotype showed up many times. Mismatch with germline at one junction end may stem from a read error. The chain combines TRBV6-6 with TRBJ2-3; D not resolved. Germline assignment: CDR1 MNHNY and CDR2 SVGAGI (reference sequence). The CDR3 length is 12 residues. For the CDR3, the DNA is TGTGCCAGCAGTTCCTACACAGCTACGCAGTATTTT. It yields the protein CASSSYTATQYF.

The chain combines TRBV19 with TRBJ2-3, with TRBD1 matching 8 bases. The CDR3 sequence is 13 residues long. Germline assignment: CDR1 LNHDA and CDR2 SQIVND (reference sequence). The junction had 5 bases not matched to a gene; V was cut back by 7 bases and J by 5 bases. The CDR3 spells CASMDRDKDTQYF. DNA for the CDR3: TGTGCCAGTATGGACAGGGATAAAGATACGCAGTATTTT.

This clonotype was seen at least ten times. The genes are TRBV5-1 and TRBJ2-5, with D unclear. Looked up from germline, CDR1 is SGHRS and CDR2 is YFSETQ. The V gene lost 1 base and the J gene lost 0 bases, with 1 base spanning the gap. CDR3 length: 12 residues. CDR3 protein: CASSLYQETQYF. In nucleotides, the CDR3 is TGCGCCAGCAGCTTGTACCAAGAGACCCAGTACTTC.

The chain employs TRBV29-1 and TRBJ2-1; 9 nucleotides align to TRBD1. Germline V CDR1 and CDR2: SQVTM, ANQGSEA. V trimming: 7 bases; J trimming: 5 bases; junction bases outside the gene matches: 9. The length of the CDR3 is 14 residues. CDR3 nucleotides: TGCAGCGGTTACGGGGACAGGGCAAACAATGAGCAGTTCTTC. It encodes CSGYGDRANNEQFF.

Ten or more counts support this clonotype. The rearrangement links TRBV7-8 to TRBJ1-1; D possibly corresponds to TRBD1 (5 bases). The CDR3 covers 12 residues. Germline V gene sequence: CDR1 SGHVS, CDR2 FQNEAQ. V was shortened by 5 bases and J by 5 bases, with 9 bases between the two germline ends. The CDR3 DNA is TGTGCCAGCAGCCGGGGGGGGACTGAAGCTTTCTTT. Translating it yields CASSRGGTEAFF.

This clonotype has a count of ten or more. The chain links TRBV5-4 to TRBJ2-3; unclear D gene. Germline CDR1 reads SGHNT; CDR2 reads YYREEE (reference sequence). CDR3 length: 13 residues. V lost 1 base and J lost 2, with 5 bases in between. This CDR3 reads CASSLQATDTQYF. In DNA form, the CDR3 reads TGTGCCAGCAGCTTGCAGGCCACAGATACGCAGTATTTT.

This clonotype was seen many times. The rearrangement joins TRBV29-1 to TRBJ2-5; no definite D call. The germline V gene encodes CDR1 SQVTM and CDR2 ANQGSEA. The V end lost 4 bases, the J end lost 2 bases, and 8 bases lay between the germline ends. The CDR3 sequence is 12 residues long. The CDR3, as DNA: TGCAGCGTTGGGGCTGGGCAAGAGACCCAGTACTTC. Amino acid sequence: CSVGAGQETQYF.

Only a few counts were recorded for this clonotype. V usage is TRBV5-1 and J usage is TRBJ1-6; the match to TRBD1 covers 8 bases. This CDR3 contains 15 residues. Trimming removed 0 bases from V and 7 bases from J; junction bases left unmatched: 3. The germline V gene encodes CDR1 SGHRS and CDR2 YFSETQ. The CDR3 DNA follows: TGCGCCAGCAGCTTGGTGGGACAGGCAAATTCACCCCTCCACTTT. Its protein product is CASSLVGQANSPLHF.